This TCR beta chain is from a study of cytomegalovirus exposure and HLA in healthy donors. Study-wide findings and caveats: Per published reports, the classifier diagnosed cytomegalovirus status with high specificity and sensitivity.

Sequencing was performed with immunoSEQ multiplex PCR; in TCRdb, only in-frame clones are kept and a portion is missing. The data contain some 180,000 clones, about 89% of them singletons. CDR3 length: 13 amino acids. Trimming left V 5 bases short and J 7 bases short, with 15 bases between. Germline V gene lookup returns CDR1 SGDLS and CDR2 YYNGEE. In the case of this clone: No antigen is known for it.

The clonotype comes from a man aged 30 to 45 in good health and CMV-seropositive. What was sequenced was PBMCs. The chain has TRBV9 and TRBJ1-1; possibly TRBD1 for D (5 bases). The CDR3 bases are TGTGCCAGCAGAGCCACGGGGACCAATGAAGCTTTCTTT. Translation gives CASRATGTNEAFF. Full variable domain (remainder filled in from reference TRBV9 and TRBJ1-1): DSGVTQTPKHLITATGQRVTLRCSPRSGDLSVYWYQQSLDQGLQFLIQYYNGEERAKGNILERFSAQQFPDLHSELNLSSLELGDSALYFCASRATGTNEAFFGQGTRLTVV.